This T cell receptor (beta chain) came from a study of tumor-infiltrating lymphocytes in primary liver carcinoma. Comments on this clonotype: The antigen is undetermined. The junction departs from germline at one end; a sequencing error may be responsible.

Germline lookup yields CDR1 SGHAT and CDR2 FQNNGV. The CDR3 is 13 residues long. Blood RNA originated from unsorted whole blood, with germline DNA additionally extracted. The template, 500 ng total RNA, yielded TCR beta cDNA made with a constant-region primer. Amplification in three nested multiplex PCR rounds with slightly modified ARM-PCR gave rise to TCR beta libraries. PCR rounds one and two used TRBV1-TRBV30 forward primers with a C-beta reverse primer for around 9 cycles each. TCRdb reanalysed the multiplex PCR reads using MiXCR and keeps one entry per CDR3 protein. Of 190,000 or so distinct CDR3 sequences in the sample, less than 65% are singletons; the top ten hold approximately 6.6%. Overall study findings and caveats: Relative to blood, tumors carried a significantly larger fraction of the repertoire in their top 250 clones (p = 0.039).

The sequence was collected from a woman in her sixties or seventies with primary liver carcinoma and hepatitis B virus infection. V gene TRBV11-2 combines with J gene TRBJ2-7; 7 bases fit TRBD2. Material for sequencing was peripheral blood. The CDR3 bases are TGTGCAAGCAGCTTCGGCGGGGGTTACGGGCAGTACTTC. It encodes CASSFGGGYGQYF.